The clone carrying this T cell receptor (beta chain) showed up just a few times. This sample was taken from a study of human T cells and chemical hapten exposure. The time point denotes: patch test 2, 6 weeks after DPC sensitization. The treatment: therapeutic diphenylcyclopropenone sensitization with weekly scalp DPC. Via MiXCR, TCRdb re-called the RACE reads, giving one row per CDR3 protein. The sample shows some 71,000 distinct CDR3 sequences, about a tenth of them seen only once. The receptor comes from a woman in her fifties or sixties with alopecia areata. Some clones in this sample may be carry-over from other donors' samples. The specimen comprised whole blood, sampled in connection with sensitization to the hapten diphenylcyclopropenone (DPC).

The CDR3 region is CASSVALSPPTGELFF. The CDR3 region has the DNA TGTGCCAGCAGCGTAGCTCTCAGCCCACCCACCGGGGAGCTGTTTTTT. The chain employs TRBV9 and TRBJ2-2, with no clear D. V lost 0 bases and J lost 4, with 13 bases in between. Per the germline V gene, CDR1 is SGDLS and CDR2 is YYNGEE. The CDR3 contains 16 residues.